The 17 T cell receptor beta chains in this list originate from one sample, sequenced in a study of PD-1 blockade in classical Hodgkin lymphoma. Time point of the sample: cycle 4 day 1 (C4D1), after less than 7 weeks of nivolumab. Every single patient, without exception, relapsed after autologous stem cell transplantation, and brentuximab vedotin exposure varied. Profiling relied on immunoSEQ multiplex PCR, and the TCRdb table lists in-frame clones only, not all of them. The data contain more than 30,000 clones, 77% of them singletons. Specimen: peripheral blood mononuclear cells (PBMCs), collected before the fourth cycle of nivolumab. These receptors all stem from a human donor with classical Hodgkin lymphoma.

V gene TRBV11-3 combines with J gene TRBJ1-1; D unclear. CDR3 length: 13 amino acids. Germline V gene data show CDR1 as SGHNT and CDR2 as YENEEA. V gave up 5 bases and J gave up 1 base, with 8 bases separating them. CDR3 nucleotide sequence: TGTGCCAGCAGCCGCACCAGGAACACTGAAGCTTTCTTT. Translated: CASSRTRNTEAFF.

The chain uses TRBV4-3 and TRBJ2-7, with D perhaps TRBD2 (6 bases). The V and J ends lost 4 bases and 7 bases respectively, with 14 bases between them. The CDR3 is made up of 13 amino acids. Per the germline V gene, CDR1 is LGHNA and CDR2 is YSLEER. The CDR3 spells CASSRVGGSEQYF. The CDR3 DNA reads as TGCGCCAGCAGCCGAGTCGGGGGTAGTGAGCAGTACTTC.

This clone has only one observation. The chain is built from TRBV7-9 and TRBJ2-3, with a possible D match to TRBD1 (6 bases). The V gene's germline CDR1 is SEHNR and CDR2 FQNEAQ (reference sequence). CDR3 length: 19 residues. The V end lost 5 bases, the J end lost 2 bases, and 26 bases lay between the germline ends. CDR3 DNA sequence: TGTGCCAGCAGCCGGCGTGTGGGACACTCCGGGACAAACACAGATACGCAGTATTTT. Encoded protein: CASSRRVGHSGTNTDTQYF. The entire variable domain, with the rest obtained from reference TRBV7-9 and TRBJ2-3, is as follows: DTGVSQNPRHKITKRGQNVTFRCDPISEHNRLYWYRQTLGQGPEFLTYFQNEAQLEKSRLLSDRFSAERPKGSFSTLEIQRTEQGDSAMYLCASSRRVGHSGTNTDTQYFGPGTRLTVL.

V usage is TRBV6-1 and J usage is TRBJ2-3; 9 bases match TRBD1. The CDR3 covers 16 residues. Looked up from germline, CDR1 is MNHNS and CDR2 is SASEGT. Trimming removed 4 bases from V and 4 bases from J; junction bases left unmatched: 9. The CDR3 loop is CASSALGQGFADTQYF. CDR3 bases: TGTGCCAGCAGTGCCTTAGGACAGGGGTTTGCAGATACGCAGTATTTT.

This sequence joins TRBV19 and TRBJ1-6, with D perhaps TRBD1 (6 bases). V was shortened by 3 bases and J by 0 bases, with 12 bases between the two germline ends. This CDR3 spans 17 amino acids. Germline CDR1 LNHDA, CDR2 SQIVND (reference sequence). The CDR3 nucleotides are TGTGCCAGTAGTATTCCGGGACACAGCTCCTATAATTCACCCCTCCACTTT. It translates to CASSIPGHSSYNSPLHF.

The chain combines TRBV10-3 with TRBJ2-1; TRBD2 matches at 16 bases. CDR3 length: 16 residues. Germline V gene sequence: CDR1 ENHRY, CDR2 SYGVKD. The V and J ends lost 7 bases and 4 bases, in that order; junction bases with no gene match: 4. The CDR3 protein is CAITGTSGGAYNEQFF. The DNA of the CDR3 is TGTGCCATCACCGGGACTAGCGGGGGGGCTTACAATGAGCAGTTCTTC.

This clone showed up just once. The chain uses TRBV4-1 and TRBJ1-2, with D perhaps TRBD1 (6 bases). Germline CDR1 is MGHRA and CDR2 is YSYEKL. V was trimmed by 0 bases and J by 4 bases, leaving 12 bases between them. CDR3 length: 15 residues. CDR3 DNA sequence: TGCGCCAGCAGCCAAGAACCCGGGGGCTTCTATGGCTACACCTTC. This sequence encodes CASSQEPGGFYGYTF.

This chain connects TRBV30 to TRBJ1-2; possibly TRBD1 for D (5 bases). The germline V and J ends were trimmed by 5 bases and 7 bases, with 17 bases remaining between them. Germline lookup yields CDR1 GTSNPN and CDR2 SVGIG (reference sequence). The CDR3 covers 13 residues. The CDR3 nucleotides are TGTGCCTGGGACAGTGGTCTTTCATCTGGCTACACCTTC. The encoded protein is CAWDSGLSSGYTF. The full variable domain, its missing parts supplied by reference TRBV30 and TRBJ1-2, is SQTIHQWPATLVQPVGSPLSLECTVEGTSNPNLYWYRQAAGRGLQLLFYSVGIGQISSEVPQNLSASRPQDRQFILSSKKLLLSDSGFYLCAWDSGLSSGYTFGSGTRLTVV.

V is TRBV6-1 and J is TRBJ1-2; no reliable D call. This CDR3 has 16 amino acids. The V end lost 1 base, the J end lost 0 bases, and 12 bases lay between the germline ends. Germline V gene lookup returns CDR1 MNHNS and CDR2 SASEGT. Here the CDR3 reads CASSEGDPVANYGYTF. CDR3 bases: TGTGCCAGCAGTGAAGGGGATCCTGTAGCTAACTATGGCTACACCTTC.

This sequence joins TRBV7-6 and TRBJ2-4, with D unresolved. Trimming pared 1 base from V and 1 base from J, leaving 8 bases between. The CDR3 sequence is 15 residues long. Germline V gives CDR1 SGHVS, CDR2 FNYEAQ. The DNA of the CDR3 is TGTGCCAGCAGCTTAGATCTGGATGCCAAAAACATTCAGTACTTC. Translation gives CASSLDLDAKNIQYF.

The chain couples TRBV4-1 to TRBJ2-2; 10 bases are a match to TRBD2. Per germline, CDR1 MGHRA and CDR2 YSYEKL. V was clipped by 2 bases and J by 1 base; unmatched bases: 7. The CDR3 has 18 amino acids. CDR3 bases: TGCGCCAGCAGCCAACCCCGACTAGCGGGTCTGAACACCGGGGAGCTGTTTTTT. Its translation: CASSQPRLAGLNTGELFF.

The CDR3 protein is CAISESSYEQYF. CDR3 sequence (DNA): TGTGCCATCAGTGAGTCTTCCTACGAGCAGTACTTC. The chain couples TRBV10-3 to TRBJ2-7, with no clear D. The germline CDR1 and CDR2 sequences are ENHRY and SYGVKD. Between the trimmed V and J ends, which lost 0 bases and 1 base, there was a span of 1 base. This CDR3 contains 12 residues.

This rearrangement joins TRBV6-5 to TRBJ2-1, with unresolved D. The germline V and J ends were trimmed by 2 bases and 2 bases, with 10 bases remaining between them. The CDR3 is 15 residues long. Germline CDR1 MNHEY, CDR2 SVGAGI. CDR3 protein: CASSYGPRAYNEQFF. The DNA of the CDR3 is TGTGCCAGCAGTTACGGTCCTCGGGCCTACAATGAGCAGTTCTTC.

The chain couples TRBV4-2 to TRBJ2-1, with 7 bases fitting TRBD2. This CDR3 has 15 residues. CDR1 is LGHNA, CDR2 YNFKEQ, per germline. V was pared by 4 bases and J by 1 base, with 4 bases of the junction left unmatched. CDR3 region: CASSPSAGSYNEQFF. The DNA of the CDR3 is TGTGCCAGCAGCCCCTCAGCGGGGTCCTACAATGAGCAGTTCTTC.

The V and J genes are TRBV4-1 and TRBJ2-1; 7 bases line up with TRBD2. Germline V gives CDR1 MGHRA, CDR2 YSYEKL. Trimming cost V 3 bases and J 8 bases; bases outside gene matches: 19. The CDR3 has 18 amino acids. As DNA, the CDR3 is TGCGCCAGCAGCCAGGATCCTGTCGCGGGGGAAATACGGGATGAGCAGTTCTTC. Its protein is CASSQDPVAGEIRDEQFF.

This clone was detected a few times. The chain uses TRBV4-2 and TRBJ1-2; D call uncertain. The V end was cut by 0 bases, the J end by 0 bases, with 8 bases between. Germline loops: CDR1 LGHNA, CDR2 YNFKEQ. This CDR3 is 15 amino acids long. CDR3 region: CASSQDPTANYGYTF. For the CDR3, the DNA is TGTGCCAGCAGCCAAGACCCTACAGCTAACTATGGCTACACCTTC.

The chain uses TRBV20-1 and TRBJ2-7; D tentatively reads TRBD1 or TRBD2 (6 bases each). Germline V gene data show CDR1 as DFQATT and CDR2 as SNEGSKA (reference sequence). The germline V and J ends were trimmed by 2 bases and 5 bases, with 7 bases remaining between them. The CDR3 covers 11 residues. Here the CDR3 DNA reads TGCAGTGCTAGAAGGGGGGACGAGCAGTACTTC. It specifies CSARRGDEQYF.